The 5 T cell receptor beta chains in this list originate from one sample, sequenced in a study of blood T cell repertoires in COVID-19 (TCRdb year 2020). Receptor amplification or capture employed the immunoSEQ multiplex PCR assay. Not all clones reach the TCRdb copy of this immuneACCESS table, which keeps in-frame sequences only. Checked studies attribute under half of the gap to unresolved V genes and leave the rest unexplained. A total of approximately 100,000 clones appear in this sample, roughly 88% of them only once. 5.5% to 8% of the sample comes from the top ten. Sequencing was carried out using peripheral blood. The receptors here all came from a woman in her sixties with acute or convalescent COVID-19.

V and J are TRBV6-5 and TRBJ2-1; D possibly corresponds to TRBD2 (5 bases). This CDR3 contains 12 residues. Trimming stripped 7 bases from V and 6 bases from J, with 10 bases between. Germline values: CDR1 MNHEY, CDR2 SVGAGI. The CDR3: CASTRSANEQFF. In DNA form, the CDR3 reads TGTGCCAGCACCCGTAGCGCCAATGAGCAGTTCTTC.

This sequence joins TRBV4-2 and TRBJ2-3; 10 bases fit TRBD2. CDR1 is LGHNA and CDR2 is YNFKEQ in the germline V gene. Trimming at V came to 3 bases and at J to 3 bases, leaving 12 bases not matched to a gene. The CDR3 runs 18 residues. The DNA of the CDR3 is TGTGCCAGCAGCCAGAACCCCTCCTTAGCGGGAGGAACAGATACGCAGTATTTT. Its translation is CASSQNPSLAGGTDTQYF.

The rearrangement links TRBV7-9 to TRBJ1-3, with no clear D. In germline, CDR1 is SEHNR, CDR2 FQNEAQ (reference sequence). The CDR3 runs 13 residues. V lost 4 bases to trimming and J lost 2 bases, with 6 bases between them. The CDR3 DNA follows: TGTGCCAGCAGCTCTCAGACTGGAAACACCATATATTTT. This encodes CASSSQTGNTIYF.

The rearrangement uses TRBV5-6 and TRBJ2-2; the match to TRBD1 covers 9 bases. The CDR3 covers 18 residues. With 3 bases clipped from V and 0 bases from J, the junction kept 9 bases outside the gene matches. Germline CDR1 SGHDT, CDR2 YYEEEE. This CDR3 reads CASSSWGTGGANTGELFF. The CDR3 DNA reads TGTGCCAGCAGCTCTTGGGGAACAGGGGGCGCGAACACCGGGGAGCTGTTTTTT.

CDR3 sequence (DNA): TGTGCCAGCAGTGCCGGACTAGTTGCCTACGAGCAGTACTTC. This encodes CASSAGLVAYEQYF. The chain couples TRBV2 to TRBJ2-7; 7 nucleotides align to TRBD2. Germline V gene data show CDR1 as SNHLY and CDR2 as FYNNEI. With V trimmed by 4 bases and J by 2 bases, 5 bases remained unmatched. The CDR3 spans 14 residues.